This T cell receptor beta chain was sequenced in a study of blood T cell repertoires in COVID-19. Study-level background: Samples representing acute and convalescent COVID-19 were sourced from the United States, Italy and Spain. PBMCs, B-cell-depleted T cells, or T cells provided the cDNA or gDNA that made up the material.

Individuals drawn from 24 US areas were about 18 to 95 years old. Among Cohort 3 donors, those recovered had two negative PCRs, clearance, or symptom resolution. The V end lost 2 bases, the J end lost 5 bases, and 14 bases lay between the germline ends. The CDR3 covers 15 residues. The V gene's germline CDR1 is SGHRS and CDR2 YFSETQ. Assay: immunoSEQ multiplex PCR; the TCRdb copy retains only in-frame clones and omits some. The table records approximately 270,000 clones, over 85% of them present only once. The sequenced material came from PBMCs or T cells enriched from blood (not recorded which). The source of this sequence is a woman in her sixties who had recovered from COVID-19. The chain carries TRBV5-1 and TRBJ2-1; D is possibly TRBD2 (6 bases). Written as DNA, the CDR3 is TGCGCCAGCAGCTTTGTGCCGGGAGAGCACAATGAGCAGTTCTTC. It is translated as CASSFVPGEHNEQFF.